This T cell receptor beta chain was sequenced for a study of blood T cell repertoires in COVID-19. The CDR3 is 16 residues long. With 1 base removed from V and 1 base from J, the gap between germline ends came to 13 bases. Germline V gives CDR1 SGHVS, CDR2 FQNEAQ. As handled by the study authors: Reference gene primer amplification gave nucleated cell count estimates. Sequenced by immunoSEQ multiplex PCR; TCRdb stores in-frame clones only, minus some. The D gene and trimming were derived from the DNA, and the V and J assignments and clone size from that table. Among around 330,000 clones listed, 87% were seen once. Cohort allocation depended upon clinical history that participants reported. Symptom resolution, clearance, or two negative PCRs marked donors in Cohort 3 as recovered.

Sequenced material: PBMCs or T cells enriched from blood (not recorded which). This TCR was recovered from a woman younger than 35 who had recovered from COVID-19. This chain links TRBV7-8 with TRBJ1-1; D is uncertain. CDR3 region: CASSLGLEGRNTEAFF. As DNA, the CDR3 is TGTGCCAGCAGCTTAGGGCTGGAGGGAAGGAACACTGAAGCTTTCTTT.